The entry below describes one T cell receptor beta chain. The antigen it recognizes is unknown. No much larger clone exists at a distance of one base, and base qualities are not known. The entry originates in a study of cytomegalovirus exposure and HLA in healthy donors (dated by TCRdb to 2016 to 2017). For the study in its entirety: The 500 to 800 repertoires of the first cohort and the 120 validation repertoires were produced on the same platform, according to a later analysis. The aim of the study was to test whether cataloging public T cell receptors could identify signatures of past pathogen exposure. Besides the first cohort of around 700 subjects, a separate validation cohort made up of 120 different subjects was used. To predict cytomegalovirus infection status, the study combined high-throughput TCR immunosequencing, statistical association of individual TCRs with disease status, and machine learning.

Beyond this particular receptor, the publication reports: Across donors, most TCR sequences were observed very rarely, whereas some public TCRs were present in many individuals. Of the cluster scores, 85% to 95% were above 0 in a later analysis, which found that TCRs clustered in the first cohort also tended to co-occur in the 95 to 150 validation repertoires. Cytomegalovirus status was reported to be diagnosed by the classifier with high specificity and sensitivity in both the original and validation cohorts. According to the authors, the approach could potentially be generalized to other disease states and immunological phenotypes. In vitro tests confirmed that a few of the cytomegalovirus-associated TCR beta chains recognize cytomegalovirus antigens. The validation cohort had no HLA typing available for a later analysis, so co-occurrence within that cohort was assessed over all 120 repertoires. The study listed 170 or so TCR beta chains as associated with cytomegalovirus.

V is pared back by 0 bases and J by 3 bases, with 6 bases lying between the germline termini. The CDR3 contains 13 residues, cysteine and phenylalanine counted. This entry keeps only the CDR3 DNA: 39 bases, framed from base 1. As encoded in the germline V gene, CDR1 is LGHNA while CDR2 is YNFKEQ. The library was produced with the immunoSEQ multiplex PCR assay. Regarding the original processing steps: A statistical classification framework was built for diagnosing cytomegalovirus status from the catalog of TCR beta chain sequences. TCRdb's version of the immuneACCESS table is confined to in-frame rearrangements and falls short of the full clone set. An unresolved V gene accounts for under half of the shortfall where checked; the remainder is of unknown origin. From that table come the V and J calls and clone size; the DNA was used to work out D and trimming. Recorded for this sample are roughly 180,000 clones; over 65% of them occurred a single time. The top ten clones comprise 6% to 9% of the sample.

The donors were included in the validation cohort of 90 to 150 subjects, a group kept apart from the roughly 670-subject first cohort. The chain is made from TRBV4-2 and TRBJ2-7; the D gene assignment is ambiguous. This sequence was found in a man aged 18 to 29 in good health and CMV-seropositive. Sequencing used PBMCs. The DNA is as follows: TGTGCCAGCAGCCAAGATCTTAACTACGAGCAGTACTTC. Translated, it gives CASSQDLNYEQYF.